This is a list of T cell receptor beta chains from one sample in a study of beta chain features in type 1 diabetes. Measured with immunoSEQ multiplex PCR; TCRdb has only the in-frame clones, and not every one. The sample contains over 500,000 clones, about 14% of which appear only once. Input material: naive CD4+ T cells from blood. Receptors originate from a man younger than 35 in good health. The CDR3 runs from the conserved cysteine through the conserved F or W. Size is omitted from some rows. Given values are once, few, many or a class for expanded clones.

J gene,V gene,clone size,CDR3 protein
TRBJ2-7,TRBV28,few,CASSLPGPYEQYF
TRBJ1-1,TRBV11-1,NA,CASSLAQPRGSTEAFF
TRBJ2-3,TRBV7-2,few,CASSLWGNTQYF
TRBJ2-1,TRBV9,NA,CASSVDMLALNEQFF
TRBJ2-1,TRBV28,few,CASNLGAGNEQFF
TRBJ2-1,TRBV7-2,NA,CASSSTSKHEQFF
TRBJ1-2,TRBV15,NA,CATSRDRKTNYGYTF
TRBJ2-1,TRBV4-3,few,CASSQGTSGDSYNEQFF
TRBJ2-5,TRBV28,NA,CASTPPSFLDVVIQETQYF
TRBJ1-2,TRBV29-1,few,CSVVEGGYTF
TRBJ2-2,TRBV10-3,NA,CAIRDRGGINTGELFF
TRBJ2-7,TRBV7-9,NA,CASSLPKQGFEQYF
TRBJ2-3,TRBV29-1,few,CSPRGLAGWGTDTQYF
TRBJ2-1,TRBV10-3,few,CAISASGIYNEQFF
TRBJ1-5,TRBV28,few,CASRNRGHLGPQHF